The 21 T cell receptor beta chains reported below all come from one sample, sequenced in a study of control samples from healthy donors and cancer patients. Data came from immunoSEQ multiplex PCR; TCRdb stores just in-frame clones and leaves some out. The sample yields over 80,000 clones, about 79% seen once. Sequenced material: blood. These TCRs come from a woman in her 30s in good health.

The chain has TRBV20-1 and TRBJ1-2, with 7 bases aligning to TRBD1. The CDR3 spans 14 residues. Per the germline V gene, CDR1 is DFQATT and CDR2 is SNEGSKA (reference sequence). J gave up 8 bases and V 3 bases, and 12 bases lay outside the gene matches. In DNA form, the CDR3 reads TGCAGTGCTAGTTCTCAGGGGGTAGTAAACGGCTACACCTTC. As protein: CSASSQGVVNGYTF.

The V and J genes are TRBV5-1 and TRBJ2-1; D is ambiguous. Germline CDR1 is SGHRS and CDR2 is YFSETQ. This CDR3 is built from 16 residues. The V and J ends lost 6 bases and 5 bases respectively, with 21 bases between them. CDR3 coding DNA: TGCGCCAGCACCGCTCTTGGGATAGCCCACCACAATGAGCAGTTCTTC. Protein product: CASTALGIAHHNEQFF.

J is TRBJ1-1 and V is TRBV3-1 (or the pseudogene TRBV3-2); perhaps TRBD1 as D (5 bases). Germline V gene lookup returns CDR1 LGHDT and CDR2 YNNKEL (reference sequence). This CDR3 is 12 amino acids long. V lost 7 bases and J lost 1, with 7 bases in between. DNA for the CDR3: TGTGCCAGCACTAGGGGGAACACTGAAGCTTTCTTT. It yields the protein CASTRGNTEAFF.

V usage is TRBV12-3 or TRBV12-4 and J usage is TRBJ2-5; D is unclear. V was trimmed by 7 bases and J by 5 bases, leaving 11 bases between them. The CDR3 sequence is 12 residues long. CDR3 bases: TGTGCCAGCACCTCCCGACGTGAGACCCAGTACTTC. It translates to CASTSRRETQYF.

The chain joins TRBV5-1 to TRBJ2-3; D uncertain. CDR1 is SGHRS, CDR2 YFSETQ, per germline. V was shortened by 0 bases and J by 6 bases, with 8 bases between the two germline ends. The CDR3 is 13 amino acids. The CDR3 bases are TGCGCCAGCAGCTTGGCCGGTAGGGATACGCAGTATTTT. Its translation is CASSLAGRDTQYF.

The rearrangement links TRBV2 to TRBJ1-2, with D maybe TRBD1 (6 bases). There are 13 residues in the CDR3. Trimming removed 7 bases at V and 5 bases at J, with 14 bases between. CDR1 SNHLY and CDR2 FYNNEI come from the germline V gene. CDR3 sequence reads: CASTLGHGYGYTF. The CDR3 region has the DNA TGTGCCAGCACCCTGGGACACGGTTATGGCTACACCTTC.

This clone appeared once. This chain joins TRBV13 and TRBJ2-3; 10 positions match TRBD1. CDR1 PRHDT and CDR2 FYEKMQ come from the germline V gene (reference sequence). Trimming at V came to 4 bases and at J to 4 bases, leaving 20 bases not matched to a gene. This CDR3 contains 20 residues. The CDR3 spells CASSSPRGTGEELGSDTQYF. The CDR3 DNA follows: TGTGCCAGCAGCTCCCCTCGGGGGACAGGGGAAGAGTTGGGTTCAGATACGCAGTATTTT.

The V gene is TRBV30, the J gene TRBJ1-5; TRBD1 might be the D (5 bases). Trimming stripped 3 bases from V and 4 bases from J, with 7 bases between. This CDR3 has 12 residues. Per the germline V gene, CDR1 is GTSNPN and CDR2 is SVGIG (reference sequence). The DNA for the CDR3 is TGTGCCTGGAGAAAGGGGAATCAGCCCCAGCATTTT. Its translation is CAWRKGNQPQHF.

Written as DNA, the CDR3 is TGTGCCTGGTCTCCAGGGGAATATGAGCAGTTCTTC. The encoded protein is CAWSPGEYEQFF. The gene calls are TRBV30 and TRBJ2-1, with a weak D call TRBD1 (6 bases). The ends were cut back, 5 bases at V and 8 bases at J, with 13 bases in the middle. CDR1 and CDR2 (germline): GTSNPN, SVGIG (reference sequence). The CDR3 runs to 12 residues.

V and J are TRBV10-2 and TRBJ1-5, with 12 bases that match TRBD1. Germline CDR1 WSHSY, CDR2 SAAADI. This CDR3 comprises 16 residues. Losses at the gene ends were 8 bases for V and 0 bases for J; bases not matched to a gene: 5. CDR3 sequence reads: CASAGTGGLSNQPQHF. Written as DNA, the CDR3 is TGCGCCAGCGCCGGGACAGGGGGCCTTAGCAATCAGCCCCAGCATTTT.

The rearrangement links TRBV7-6 to TRBJ1-3; D is unclear. The length of the CDR3 is 15 residues. Per the germline V gene, CDR1 is SGHVS and CDR2 is FNYEAQ. V was shortened by 1 base and J by 1 base, with 8 bases between the two germline ends. The CDR3 coding sequence is TGTGCCAGCAGCTTAGGTGTGGTATCTGGAAACACCATATATTTT. As protein: CASSLGVVSGNTIYF.

V usage is TRBV19 and J usage is TRBJ2-2, with a possible D match to TRBD1 (6 bases). The CDR3 has 16 residues. V gave up 7 bases and J gave up 0 bases, with 15 bases separating them. Germline CDR1 reads LNHDA; CDR2 reads SQIVND (reference sequence). The CDR3 DNA follows: TGTGCCAGTATCCAGGGGCCCTATTCGAACACCGGGGAGCTGTTTTTT. It codes for CASIQGPYSNTGELFF.

The chain employs TRBV3-1 (or the pseudogene TRBV3-2) and TRBJ2-3; D gene uncertain. The CDR3 runs 12 residues. V lost 4 bases to trimming and J lost 2 bases, with 4 bases between them. Germline V gene lookup returns CDR1 LGHDT and CDR2 YNNKEL (reference sequence). Written as DNA, the CDR3 is TGTGCCAGCAGCCTCTTCACAGATACGCAGTATTTT. Translating gives CASSLFTDTQYF.

The chain links TRBV12-3 or TRBV12-4 to TRBJ1-5, with unresolved D. This CDR3 comprises 13 residues. Trimming shortened V by 6 bases and J by 5 bases, and 11 bases separated the two germline ends. The CDR3 reads CASSRHPDQPQHF. The CDR3 nucleotides are TGTGCCAGCAGCCGCCACCCCGATCAGCCCCAGCATTTT.

The chain employs TRBV9 and TRBJ2-3; 10 bases map to TRBD2. CDR1 is SGDLS and CDR2 is YYNGEE in the germline V gene. Trimming took 1 base from V and 3 from J; bases not matched to a gene: 11. The CDR3 spans 18 residues. CDR3 sequence reads: CASSVPSGGAGWTDTQYF. The CDR3 DNA follows: TGTGCCAGCAGCGTACCCAGCGGGGGGGCCGGGTGGACAGATACGCAGTATTTT.

The chain carries TRBV6-5 and TRBJ2-1; D possibly corresponds to TRBD2 (7 bases). The CDR3 consists of 15 residues. CDR1 is MNHEY, CDR2 SVGAGI, per germline. The ends were cut back, 6 bases at V and 2 bases at J, with 14 bases in the middle. CDR3 region: CASSRTGGPYNEQFF. DNA of the CDR3: TGTGCCAGCAGCCGGACGGGGGGCCCCTACAATGAGCAGTTCTTC.

The table lists this clone with a few counts. The chain combines TRBV9 with TRBJ2-1; D is undetermined. The CDR3 extends over 14 amino acids. V lost 0 bases, J lost 2 bases, and 6 bases lay in between. The germline gives CDR1 SGDLS, CDR2 YYNGEE. The CDR3 protein is CASSVVRAYNEQFF. For the CDR3, the DNA is TGTGCCAGCAGCGTAGTAAGAGCCTACAATGAGCAGTTCTTC.

The chain recombines TRBV6-5 with TRBJ1-5, with D perhaps TRBD1 (5 bases). Looked up from germline, CDR1 is MNHEY and CDR2 is SVGAGI. V dropped 7 bases and J dropped 1 base, with 11 bases sitting between them. CDR3 size: 14 residues. The CDR3 here is CASNRDLSNQPQHF. The CDR3 nucleotides are TGTGCCAGCAACCGGGACCTGAGCAATCAGCCCCAGCATTTT.

This chain connects TRBV20-1 to TRBJ1-1; TRBD1 is a possible D gene (6 bases). The CDR3 runs to 11 residues. CDR1 is DFQATT and CDR2 is SNEGSKA in the germline V gene (reference sequence). The V gene lost 3 bases and the J gene lost 8 bases, with 10 bases spanning the gap. The CDR3 DNA sequence: TGCAGTGCTAGCCAACAGGGAGAAGCTTTCTTT. Protein: CSASQQGEAFF.

The chain combines TRBV11-3 with TRBJ2-7; perhaps TRBD1 as D (5 bases). Per germline, CDR1 SGHNT and CDR2 YENEEA. This CDR3 is built from 16 residues. The germline V and J ends were trimmed by 1 base and 4 bases, with 17 bases remaining between them. The CDR3 DNA sequence: TGTGCCAGCAGCTTAGGGTGGCGCAGGGAAACGTACGAGCAGTACTTC. Translating it yields CASSLGWRRETYEQYF.

The V and J genes are TRBV19 and TRBJ1-6; D is ambiguous. The ends were cut back, 5 bases at V and 0 bases at J, with 8 bases in the middle. CDR3 length: 15 amino acids. Germline V gene data show CDR1 as LNHDA and CDR2 as SQIVND (reference sequence). The CDR3 coding sequence is TGTGCCAGTAGTCCGGGAGGCTCCTATAATTCACCCCTCCACTTT. Its protein is CASSPGGSYNSPLHF.